This TCR beta chain was observed in a study of blood T cell repertoires in COVID-19. Study-level information: Sources were T cells, B-cell-depleted T cells, or PBMCs; the material itself was cDNA or gDNA.

Germline V CDR1 and CDR2: LGHNT, FRNRAP. V was pared by 7 bases and J by 2 bases, with 11 bases between. CDR3 length equals 13 residues. Per the original methods: Nucleated cell counts were estimated from reference gene primer amplification. Assay: immunoSEQ multiplex PCR; the TCRdb copy retains only in-frame clones and omits some. The DNA gave D and trimming, while V, J and clone size come from that table. The table includes around 140,000 clones, roughly 88% detected once. The V gene is TRBV12-5, the J gene TRBJ2-5; D call uncertain. This clonotype was sampled from a man in his sixties with active or convalescent COVID-19. Material for sequencing was peripheral blood. CDR3 amino acids: CASASHFQETQYF. The DNA for the CDR3 is TGTGCTAGTGCCTCTCACTTTCAAGAGACCCAGTACTTC.